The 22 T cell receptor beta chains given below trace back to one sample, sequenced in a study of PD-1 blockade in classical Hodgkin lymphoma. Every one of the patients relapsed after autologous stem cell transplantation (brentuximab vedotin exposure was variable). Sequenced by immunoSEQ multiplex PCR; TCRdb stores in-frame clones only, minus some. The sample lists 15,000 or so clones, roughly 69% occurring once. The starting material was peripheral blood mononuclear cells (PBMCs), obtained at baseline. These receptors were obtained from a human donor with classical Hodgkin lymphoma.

CDR3 bases: TGTGCCAGCAGCCCCACAGCGGGATACTACGAGCAGTACTTC. This codes for CASSPTAGYYEQYF. J is TRBJ2-7 and V is TRBV7-9, with 7 bases fitting TRBD2. Germline CDR1 SEHNR, CDR2 FQNEAQ (reference sequence). V dropped 5 bases and J dropped 3; count of bases not matched to a gene: 7. CDR3 length: 14 amino acids.

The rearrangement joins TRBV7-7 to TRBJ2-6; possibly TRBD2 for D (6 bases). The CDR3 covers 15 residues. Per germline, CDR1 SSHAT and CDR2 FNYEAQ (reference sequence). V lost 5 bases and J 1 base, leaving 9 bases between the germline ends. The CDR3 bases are TGTGCCAGCAGCCCGACTAGTTCTGGGGCCAACGTCCTGACTTTC. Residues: CASSPTSSGANVLTF.

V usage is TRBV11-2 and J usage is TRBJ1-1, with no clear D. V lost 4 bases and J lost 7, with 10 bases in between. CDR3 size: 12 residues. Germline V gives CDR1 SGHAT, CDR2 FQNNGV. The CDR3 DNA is TGTGCCAGCAGCTCCCCTTCGGGTGAAGCTTTCTTT. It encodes CASSSPSGEAFF.

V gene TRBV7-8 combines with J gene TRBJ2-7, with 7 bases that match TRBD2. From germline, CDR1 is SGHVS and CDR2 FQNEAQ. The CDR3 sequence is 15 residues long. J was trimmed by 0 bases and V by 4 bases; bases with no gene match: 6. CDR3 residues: CASSSTSVSSYEQYF. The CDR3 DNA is TGTGCCAGCAGCTCAACTAGCGTAAGCTCCTACGAGCAGTACTTC.

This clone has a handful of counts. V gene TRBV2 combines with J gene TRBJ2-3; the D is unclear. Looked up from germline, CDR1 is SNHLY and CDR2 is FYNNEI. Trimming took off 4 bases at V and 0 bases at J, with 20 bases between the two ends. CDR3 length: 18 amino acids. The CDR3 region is CASSALTRSLGSTDTQYF. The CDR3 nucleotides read TGTGCCAGCAGTGCTCTCACCCGATCCCTAGGTAGCACAGATACGCAGTATTTT.

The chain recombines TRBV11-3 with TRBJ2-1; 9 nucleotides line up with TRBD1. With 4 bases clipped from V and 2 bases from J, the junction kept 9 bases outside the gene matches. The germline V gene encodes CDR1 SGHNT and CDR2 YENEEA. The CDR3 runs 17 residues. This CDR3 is CASSSSMGQGPYNEQFF. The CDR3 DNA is TGTGCCAGCAGCTCGTCGATGGGACAGGGACCCTACAATGAGCAGTTCTTC.

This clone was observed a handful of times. The CDR3 nucleotides are TGTGCCAGCGGGAGGCAGGGGGCCTACTACGAGCAGTACTTC. This encodes CASGRQGAYYEQYF. The rearrangement uses TRBV6-5 and TRBJ2-7; TRBD1 aligns across 8 bases. The CDR3 totals 14 residues. V gave up 8 bases and J gave up 3 bases; unmatched junction bases: 9. Germline V CDR1 and CDR2: MNHEY, SVGAGI.

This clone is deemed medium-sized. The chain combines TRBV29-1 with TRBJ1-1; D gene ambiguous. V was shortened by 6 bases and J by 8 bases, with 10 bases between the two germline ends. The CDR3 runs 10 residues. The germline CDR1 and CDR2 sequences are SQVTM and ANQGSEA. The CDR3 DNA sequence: TGCAGCGTCTGGACGGACGAAGCTTTCTTT. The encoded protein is CSVWTDEAFF.

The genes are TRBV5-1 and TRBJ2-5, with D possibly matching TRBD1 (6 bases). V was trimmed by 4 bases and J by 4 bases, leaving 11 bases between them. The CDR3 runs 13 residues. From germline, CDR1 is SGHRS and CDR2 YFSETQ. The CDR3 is CASSPGTPETQYF. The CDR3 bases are TGCGCCAGCAGCCCCGGGACACCAGAGACCCAGTACTTC.

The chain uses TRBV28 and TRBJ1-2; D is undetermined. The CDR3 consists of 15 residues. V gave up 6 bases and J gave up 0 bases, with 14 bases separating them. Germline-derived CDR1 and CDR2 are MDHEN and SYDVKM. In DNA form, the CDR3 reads TGTGCCAGCAGATTGAGTCACAATACTAACTATGGCTACACCTTC. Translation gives CASRLSHNTNYGYTF.

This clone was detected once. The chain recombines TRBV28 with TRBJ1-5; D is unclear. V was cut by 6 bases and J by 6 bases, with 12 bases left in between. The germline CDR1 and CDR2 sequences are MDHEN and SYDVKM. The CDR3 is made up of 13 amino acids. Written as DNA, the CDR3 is TGTGCCAGCAGGAGTACGGGGAGTCAGCCCCAGCATTTT. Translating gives CASRSTGSQPQHF.

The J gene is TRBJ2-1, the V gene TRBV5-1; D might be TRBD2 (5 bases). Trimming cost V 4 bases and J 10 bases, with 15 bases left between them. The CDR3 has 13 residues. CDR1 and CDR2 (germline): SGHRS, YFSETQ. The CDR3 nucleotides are TGCGCCAGCAGCGCGGATTCTACGGGGGAGCAGTTCTTC. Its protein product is CASSADSTGEQFF.

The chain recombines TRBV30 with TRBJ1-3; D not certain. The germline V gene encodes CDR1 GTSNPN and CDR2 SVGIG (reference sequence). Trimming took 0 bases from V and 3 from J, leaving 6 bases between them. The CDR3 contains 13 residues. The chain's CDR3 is CAWSVILGNTIYF. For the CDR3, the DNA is TGTGCCTGGAGTGTAATTCTTGGAAACACCATATATTTT.

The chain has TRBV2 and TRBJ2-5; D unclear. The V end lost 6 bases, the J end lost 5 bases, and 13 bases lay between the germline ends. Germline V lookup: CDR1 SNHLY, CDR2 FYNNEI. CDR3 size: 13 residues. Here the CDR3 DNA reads TGTGCCAGCAGCTCAACAGAGGTTGAGACCCAGTACTTC. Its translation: CASSSTEVETQYF.

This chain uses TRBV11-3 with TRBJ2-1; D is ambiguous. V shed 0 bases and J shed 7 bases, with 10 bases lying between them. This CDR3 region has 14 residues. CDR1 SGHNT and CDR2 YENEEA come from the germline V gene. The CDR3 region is CASSLDRSANEQFF. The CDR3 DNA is TGTGCCAGCAGCTTAGACAGGTCAGCTAATGAGCAGTTCTTC.

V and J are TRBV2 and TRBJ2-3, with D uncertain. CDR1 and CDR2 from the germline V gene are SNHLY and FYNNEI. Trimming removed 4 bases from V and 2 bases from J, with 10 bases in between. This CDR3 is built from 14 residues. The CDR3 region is CASSVGHYTDTQYF. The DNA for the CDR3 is TGTGCCAGCAGTGTCGGGCATTACACAGATACGCAGTATTTT.

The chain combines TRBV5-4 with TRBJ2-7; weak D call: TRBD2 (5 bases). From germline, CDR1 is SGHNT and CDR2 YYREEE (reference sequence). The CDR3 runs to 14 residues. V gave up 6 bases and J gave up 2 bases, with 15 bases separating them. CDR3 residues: CASTTNTGAYEQYF. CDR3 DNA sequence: TGTGCCAGCACGACGAATACCGGGGCCTACGAGCAGTACTTC. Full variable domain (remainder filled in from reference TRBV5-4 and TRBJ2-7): ETGVTQSPTHLIKTRGQQVTLRCSSQSGHNTVSWYQQALGQGPQFIFQYYREEENGRGNFPPRFSGLQFPNYSSELNVNALELDDSALYLCASTTNTGAYEQYFGPGTRLTVT.

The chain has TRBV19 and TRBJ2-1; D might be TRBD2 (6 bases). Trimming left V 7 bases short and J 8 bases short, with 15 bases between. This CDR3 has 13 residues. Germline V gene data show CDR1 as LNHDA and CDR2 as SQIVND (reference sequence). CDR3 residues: CASTPGGWDEQFF. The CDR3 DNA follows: TGTGCCAGTACCCCTGGGGGGTGGGATGAGCAGTTCTTC. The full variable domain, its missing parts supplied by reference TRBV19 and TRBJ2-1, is DGGITQSPKYLFRKEGQNVTLSCEQNLNHDAMYWYRQDPGQGLRLIYYSQIVNDFQKGDIAEGYSVSREKKESFPLTVTSAQKNPTAFYLCASTPGGWDEQFFGPGTRLTVL.

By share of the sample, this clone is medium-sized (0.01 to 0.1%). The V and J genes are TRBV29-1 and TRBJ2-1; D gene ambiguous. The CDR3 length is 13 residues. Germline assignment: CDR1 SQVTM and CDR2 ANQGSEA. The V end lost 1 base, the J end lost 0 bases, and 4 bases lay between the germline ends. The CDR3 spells CSVEGYSYNEQFF. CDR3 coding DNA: TGCAGCGTTGAAGGATACTCCTACAATGAGCAGTTCTTC.

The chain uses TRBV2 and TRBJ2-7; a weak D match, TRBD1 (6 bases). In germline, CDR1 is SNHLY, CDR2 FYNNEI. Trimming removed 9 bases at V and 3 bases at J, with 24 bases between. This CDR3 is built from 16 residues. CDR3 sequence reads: CARASPEQGEIYEQYF. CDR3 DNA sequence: TGTGCCAGAGCCAGCCCGGAACAGGGAGAAATCTACGAGCAGTACTTC.

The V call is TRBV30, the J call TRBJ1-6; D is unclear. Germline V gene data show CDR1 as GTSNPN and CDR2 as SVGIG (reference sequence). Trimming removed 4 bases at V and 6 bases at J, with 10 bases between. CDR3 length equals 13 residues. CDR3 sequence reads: CAWKDYSNSPLHF. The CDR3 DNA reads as TGTGCCTGGAAGGATTACAGTAATTCACCCCTCCACTTT.

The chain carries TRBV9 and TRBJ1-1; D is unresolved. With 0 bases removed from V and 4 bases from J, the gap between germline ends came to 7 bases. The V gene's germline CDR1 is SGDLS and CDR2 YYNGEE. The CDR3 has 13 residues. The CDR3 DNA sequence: TGTGCCAGCAGCGTAGATGCGTCCACTGAAGCTTTCTTT. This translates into CASSVDASTEAFF.